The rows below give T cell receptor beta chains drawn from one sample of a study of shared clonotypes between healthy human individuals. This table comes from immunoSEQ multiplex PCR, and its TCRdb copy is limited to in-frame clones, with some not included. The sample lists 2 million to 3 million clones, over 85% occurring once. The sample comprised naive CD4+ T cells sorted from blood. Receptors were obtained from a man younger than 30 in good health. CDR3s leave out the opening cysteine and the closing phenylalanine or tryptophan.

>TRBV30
AWSRRPSSRTPYEQY
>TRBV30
AWGDRAGVREKLF
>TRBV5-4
ASSLAGGNEQY
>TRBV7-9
ASSPQTAPSGELF
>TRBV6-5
ASSYSGKQETQY
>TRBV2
ASSQLSYGYT
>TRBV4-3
ASSQGTSGTYEQY
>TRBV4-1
ASSQDWGQGNQPQH
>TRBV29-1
SVEDLTNEQY
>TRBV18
ASSPSRDTQY
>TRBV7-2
ASSGGLAHEQY
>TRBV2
ASSRDRSSGNTIY
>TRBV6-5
ASSYGSRDIYEQY
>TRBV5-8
ASSFRQGGEAF
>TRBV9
ASSRTGVVGISPLH
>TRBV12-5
ASGLSGGMRGYT
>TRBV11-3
ASSPGLAGGTDTQY
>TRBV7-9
ASSLSSATDTQY
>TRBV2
ASSGWDRGSGANVLT
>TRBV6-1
ASTIRGVTTGEQY
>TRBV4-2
ASSQDQGSPLH
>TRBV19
ASSPYRDQNGYT
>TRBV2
ASSVDRAYEQY
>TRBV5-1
ASSLPTSGGYNEQF
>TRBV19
ASSWGQGTNTGELF
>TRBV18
ASSTGQALGAGELF
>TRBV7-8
ASSLLRGGEFVREQY
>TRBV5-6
ASFPLGGARLNTEAF
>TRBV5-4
ASSLGGNSGNTIY
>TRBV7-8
ASSADRDYGYT
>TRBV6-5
ASSYPLGGTYEQY
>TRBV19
ATTGSGLSYGYT
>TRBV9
ASSVGQSRDSRAEAF
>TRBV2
ATSTPPGANVLT
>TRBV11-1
ASSLGPVAGELF
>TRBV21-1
ASRDSGGADGYT
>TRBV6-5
AIAPRDYRDTQY
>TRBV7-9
ASSLIGRRNTEAF
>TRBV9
ASRVGFTGELF